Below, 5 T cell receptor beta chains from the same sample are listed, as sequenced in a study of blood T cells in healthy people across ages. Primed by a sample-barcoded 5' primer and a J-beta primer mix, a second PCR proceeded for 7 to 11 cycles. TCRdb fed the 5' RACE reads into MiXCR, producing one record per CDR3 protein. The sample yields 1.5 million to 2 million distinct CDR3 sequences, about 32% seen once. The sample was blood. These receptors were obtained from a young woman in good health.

The DNA of the CDR3 is TGTGCCAGCAGTTCCGGGCGAGCGGGGAACACAGATACGCAGTATTTT. The encoded protein is CASSSGRAGNTDTQYF. The V gene is TRBV12-3 or TRBV12-4, the J gene TRBJ2-3; TRBD2 agrees at 7 bases. CDR3 length: 16 residues. V gave up 4 bases and J gave up 2 bases; unmatched junction bases: 9.

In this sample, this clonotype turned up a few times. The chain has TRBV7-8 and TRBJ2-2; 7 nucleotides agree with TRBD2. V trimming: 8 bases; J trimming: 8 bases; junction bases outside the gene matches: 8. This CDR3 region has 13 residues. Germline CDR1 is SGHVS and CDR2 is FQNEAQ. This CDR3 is CASGTGGFGELFF. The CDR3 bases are TGTGCCAGCGGGACGGGAGGTTTTGGGGAGCTGTTTTTT.

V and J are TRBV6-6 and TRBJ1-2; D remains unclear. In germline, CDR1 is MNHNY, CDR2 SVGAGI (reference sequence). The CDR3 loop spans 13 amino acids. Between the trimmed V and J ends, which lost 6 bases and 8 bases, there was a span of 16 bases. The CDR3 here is CASSPGLPWGYTF. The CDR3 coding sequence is TGTGCCAGCAGCCCGGGCCTGCCCTGGGGCTACACCTTC.

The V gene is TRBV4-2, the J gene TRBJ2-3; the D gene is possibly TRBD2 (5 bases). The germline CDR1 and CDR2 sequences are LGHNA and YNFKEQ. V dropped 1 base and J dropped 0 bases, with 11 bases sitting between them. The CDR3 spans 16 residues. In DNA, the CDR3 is TGTGCCAGCAGCCAAGGCAGCGGTGCTAGCACAGATACGCAGTATTTT. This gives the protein CASSQGSGASTDTQYF.

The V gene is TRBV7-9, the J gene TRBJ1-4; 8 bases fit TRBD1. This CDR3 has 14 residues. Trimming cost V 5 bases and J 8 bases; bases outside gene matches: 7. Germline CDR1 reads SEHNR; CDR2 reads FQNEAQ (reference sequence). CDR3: CASSIQGAPEKLFF. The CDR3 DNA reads TGTGCCAGCAGCATTCAGGGGGCGCCGGAAAAACTGTTTTTT.